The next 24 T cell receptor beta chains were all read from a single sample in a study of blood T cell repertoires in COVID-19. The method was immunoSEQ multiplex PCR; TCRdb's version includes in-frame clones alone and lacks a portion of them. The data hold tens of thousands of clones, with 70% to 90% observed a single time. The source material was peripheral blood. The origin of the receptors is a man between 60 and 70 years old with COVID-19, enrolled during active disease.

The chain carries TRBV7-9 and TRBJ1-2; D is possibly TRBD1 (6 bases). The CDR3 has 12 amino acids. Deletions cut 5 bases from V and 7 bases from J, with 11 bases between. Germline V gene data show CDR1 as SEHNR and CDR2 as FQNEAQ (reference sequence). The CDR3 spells CASSPARGGYTF. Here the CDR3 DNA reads TGTGCCAGCAGCCCCGCCAGGGGTGGCTACACCTTC. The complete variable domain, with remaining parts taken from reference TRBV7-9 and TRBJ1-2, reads DTGVSQNPRHKITKRGQNVTFRCDPISEHNRLYWYRQTLGQGPEFLTYFQNEAQLEKSRLLSDRFSAERPKGSFSTLEIQRTEQGDSAMYLCASSPARGGYTFGSGTRLTVV.

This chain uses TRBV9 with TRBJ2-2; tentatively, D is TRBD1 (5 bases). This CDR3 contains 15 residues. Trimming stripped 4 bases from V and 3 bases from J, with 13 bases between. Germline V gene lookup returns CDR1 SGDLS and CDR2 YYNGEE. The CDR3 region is CASSIATGDTGELFF. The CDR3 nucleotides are TGTGCCAGCAGCATAGCAACAGGAGACACCGGGGAGCTGTTTTTT.

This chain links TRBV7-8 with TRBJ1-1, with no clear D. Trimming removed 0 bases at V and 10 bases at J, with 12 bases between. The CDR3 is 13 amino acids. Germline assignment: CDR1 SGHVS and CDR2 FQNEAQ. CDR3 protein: CASSLAGYEAAFF. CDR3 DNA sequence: TGTGCCAGCAGCTTAGCCGGGTATGAGGCAGCTTTCTTT.

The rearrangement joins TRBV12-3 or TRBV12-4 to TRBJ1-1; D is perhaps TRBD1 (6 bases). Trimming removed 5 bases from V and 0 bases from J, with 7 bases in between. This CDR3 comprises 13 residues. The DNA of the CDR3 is TGTGCCAGCAGTACAGGGATGAACACTGAAGCTTTCTTT. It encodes CASSTGMNTEAFF.

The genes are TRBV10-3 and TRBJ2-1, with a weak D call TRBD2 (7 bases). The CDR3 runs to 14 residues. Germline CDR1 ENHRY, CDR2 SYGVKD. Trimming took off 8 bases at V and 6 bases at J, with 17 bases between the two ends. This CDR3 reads CAIRAAGEGNEQFF. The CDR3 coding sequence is TGTGCCATCCGGGCGGCAGGGGAGGGCAATGAGCAGTTCTTC.

The CDR3 spells CASSTTGFSGDTQYF. The CDR3 DNA sequence: TGTGCCAGCAGCACCACAGGATTTTCGGGAGATACGCAGTATTTT. V usage is TRBV9 and J usage is TRBJ2-3; D might be TRBD1 (5 bases). The CDR3 runs 15 residues. Germline CDR1 SGDLS, CDR2 YYNGEE. V was pared by 4 bases and J by 5 bases, with 17 bases between. Filled out from reference TRBV9 and TRBJ2-3, the complete variable domain reads DSGVTQTPKHLITATGQRVTLRCSPRSGDLSVYWYQQSLDQGLQFLIQYYNGEERAKGNILERFSAQQFPDLHSELNLSSLELGDSALYFCASSTTGFSGDTQYFGPGTRLTVL.

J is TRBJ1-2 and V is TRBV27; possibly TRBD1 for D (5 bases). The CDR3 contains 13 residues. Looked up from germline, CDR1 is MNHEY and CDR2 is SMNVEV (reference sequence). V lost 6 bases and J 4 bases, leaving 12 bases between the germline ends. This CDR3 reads CASRGGLFYGYTF. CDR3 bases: TGTGCCAGCAGGGGGGGACTCTTCTATGGCTACACCTTC.

The CDR3 region is CASSFPGLEETQYF. The CDR3 DNA follows: TGTGCCAGCAGTTTCCCGGGACTAGAGGAGACCCAGTACTTC. This sequence joins TRBV5-5 and TRBJ2-5; 8 bases are a match to TRBD2. Germline loops: CDR1 SGHKS, CDR2 YYEKEE (reference sequence). The J segment lost 5 bases and the V segment lost 5 bases, leaving 8 bases of the junction unmatched. This CDR3 is 14 amino acids long.

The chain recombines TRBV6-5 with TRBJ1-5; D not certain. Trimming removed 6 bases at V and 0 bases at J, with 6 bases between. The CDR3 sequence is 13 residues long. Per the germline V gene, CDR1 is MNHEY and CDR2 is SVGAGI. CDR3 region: CASRASSNQPQHF. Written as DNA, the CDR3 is TGTGCCAGCAGAGCGAGTAGCAATCAGCCCCAGCATTTT.

In nucleotides, the CDR3 is TGTGCCAGCTCACCAGACTCGACAGGGGAGTTCTTC. Amino acid sequence: CASSPDSTGEFF. The gene calls are TRBV18 and TRBJ2-1, with 8 bases identical to TRBD1. The CDR3 spans 12 residues. Trimming cost V 2 bases and J 14 bases; bases outside gene matches: 5. Germline V gives CDR1 KGHSH, CDR2 LQKENI.

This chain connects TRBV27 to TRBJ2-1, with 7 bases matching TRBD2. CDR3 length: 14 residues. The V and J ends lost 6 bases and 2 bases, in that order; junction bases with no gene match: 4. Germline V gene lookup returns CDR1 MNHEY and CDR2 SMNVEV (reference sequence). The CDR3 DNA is TGTGCCAGCAGCCCCAGCGGGGCCTACAATGAGCAGTTCTTC. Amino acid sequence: CASSPSGAYNEQFF.

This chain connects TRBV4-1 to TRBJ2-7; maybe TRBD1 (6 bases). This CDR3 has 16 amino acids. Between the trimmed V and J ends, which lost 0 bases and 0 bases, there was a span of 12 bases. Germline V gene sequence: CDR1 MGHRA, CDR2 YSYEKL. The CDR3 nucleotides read TGCGCCAGCAGCCAAGAAGTAGACAGGAGCTCCTACGAGCAGTACTTC. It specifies CASSQEVDRSSYEQYF.

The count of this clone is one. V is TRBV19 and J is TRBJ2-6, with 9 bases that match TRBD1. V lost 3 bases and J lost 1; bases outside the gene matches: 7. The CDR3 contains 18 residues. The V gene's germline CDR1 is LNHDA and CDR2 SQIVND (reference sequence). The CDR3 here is CASSIPRQGGSGANVLTF. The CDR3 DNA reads TGTGCCAGTAGTATTCCGCGACAGGGGGGGTCTGGGGCCAACGTCCTGACTTTC.

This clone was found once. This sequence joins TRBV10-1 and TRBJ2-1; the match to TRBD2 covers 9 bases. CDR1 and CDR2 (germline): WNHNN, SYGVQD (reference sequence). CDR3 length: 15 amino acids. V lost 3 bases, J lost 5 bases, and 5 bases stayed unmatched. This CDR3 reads CASSDGPSGNNEQFF. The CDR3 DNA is TGCGCCAGCAGTGACGGTCCTAGCGGGAACAATGAGCAGTTCTTC.

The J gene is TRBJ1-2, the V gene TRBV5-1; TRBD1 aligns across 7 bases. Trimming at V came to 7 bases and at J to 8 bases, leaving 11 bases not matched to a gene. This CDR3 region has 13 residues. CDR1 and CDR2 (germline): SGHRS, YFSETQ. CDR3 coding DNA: TGCGCCAGCGGATCGCCGACAGGGACGGGCTACACCTTC. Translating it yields CASGSPTGTGYTF.

The CDR3 DNA is TGTGCCACCAGTGATTCTGGGACAGGGGTCGGGCAGTACTTC. Amino acids: CATSDSGTGVGQYF. The rearrangement links TRBV24-1 to TRBJ2-7, with TRBD1 matching over 10 bases. The V and J ends lost 2 bases and 9 bases, in that order; junction bases with no gene match: 6. Per germline, CDR1 KGHDR and CDR2 SFDVKD. The CDR3 has 14 residues.

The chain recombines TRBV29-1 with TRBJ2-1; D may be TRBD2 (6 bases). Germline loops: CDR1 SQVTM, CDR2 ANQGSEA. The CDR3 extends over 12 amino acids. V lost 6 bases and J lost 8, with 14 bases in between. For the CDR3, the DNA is TGCAGCGTCGACGGGAGTGGATATGAGCAGTTCTTC. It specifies CSVDGSGYEQFF.

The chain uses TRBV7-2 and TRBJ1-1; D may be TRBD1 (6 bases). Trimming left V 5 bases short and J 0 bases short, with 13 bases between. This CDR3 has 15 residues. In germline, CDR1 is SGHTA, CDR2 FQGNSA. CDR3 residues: CASSGRDILNTEAFF. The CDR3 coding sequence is TGTGCCAGCAGCGGTCGGGACATCTTGAACACTGAAGCTTTCTTT. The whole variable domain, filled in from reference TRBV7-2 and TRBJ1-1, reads GAGVSQSPSNKVTEKGKDVELRCDPISGHTALYWYRQSLGQGLEFLIYFQGNSAPDKSGLPSDRFSAERTGGSVSTLTIQRTQQEDSAVYLCASSGRDILNTEAFFGQGTRLTVV.

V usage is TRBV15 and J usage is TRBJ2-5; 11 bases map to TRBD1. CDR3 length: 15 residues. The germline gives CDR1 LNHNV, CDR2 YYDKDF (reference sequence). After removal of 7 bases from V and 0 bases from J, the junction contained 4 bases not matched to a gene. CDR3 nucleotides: TGTGCCACCACCGCGGACAGGGGGCACCAAGAGACCCAGTACTTC. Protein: CATTADRGHQETQYF.

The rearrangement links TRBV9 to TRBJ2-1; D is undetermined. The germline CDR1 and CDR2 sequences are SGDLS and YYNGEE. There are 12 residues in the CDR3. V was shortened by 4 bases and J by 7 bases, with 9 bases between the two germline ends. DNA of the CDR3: TGTGCCAGCAGCCCTCTAACGAATGAGCAGTTCTTC. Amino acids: CASSPLTNEQFF.

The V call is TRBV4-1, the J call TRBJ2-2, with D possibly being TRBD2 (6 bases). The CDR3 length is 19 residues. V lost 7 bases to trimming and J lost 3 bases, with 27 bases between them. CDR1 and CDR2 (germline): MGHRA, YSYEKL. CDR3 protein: CASKDLLGGVGLYTGELFF. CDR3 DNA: TGCGCCAGCAAGGACCTGCTGGGCGGGGTGGGACTGTACACCGGGGAGCTGTTTTTT.

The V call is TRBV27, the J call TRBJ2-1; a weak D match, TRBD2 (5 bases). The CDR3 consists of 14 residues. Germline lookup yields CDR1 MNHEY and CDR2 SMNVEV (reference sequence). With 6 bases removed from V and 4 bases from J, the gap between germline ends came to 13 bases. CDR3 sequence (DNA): TGTGCCAGCAGGGAGAGGGATATATACAATGAGCAGTTCTTC. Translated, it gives CASRERDIYNEQFF.

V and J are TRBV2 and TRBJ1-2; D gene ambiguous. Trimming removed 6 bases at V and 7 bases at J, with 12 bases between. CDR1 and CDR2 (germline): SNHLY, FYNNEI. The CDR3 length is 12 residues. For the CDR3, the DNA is TGTGCCAGCAGCGGAGAGGTTACTGGCTACACCTTC. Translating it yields CASSGEVTGYTF.

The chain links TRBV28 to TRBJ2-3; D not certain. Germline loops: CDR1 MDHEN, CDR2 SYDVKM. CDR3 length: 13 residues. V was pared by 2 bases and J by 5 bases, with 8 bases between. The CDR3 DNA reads TGTGCCAGCAGTTTAGGGCAAGGAGATACGCAGTATTTT. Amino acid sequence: CASSLGQGDTQYF.